The 28 T cell receptor beta chains below all came from one sample that was sequenced in a study of T cell responses to AZD1222 COVID-19 vaccine. The data were produced by immunoSEQ multiplex PCR, yet TCRdb's version contains in-frame clones alone and is incomplete. The sample includes roughly 130,000 clones, 87% of them seen just once. The sequencing used peripheral blood, collected on day 0 of AZD1222 vaccination. These receptors were collected from an adult in good health.

The J gene is TRBJ1-1, the V gene TRBV29-1; D remains ambiguous. V dropped 4 bases and J dropped 2 bases, with 17 bases sitting between them. Germline CDR1 reads SQVTM; CDR2 reads ANQGSEA. This CDR3 contains 15 residues. In nucleotides, the CDR3 is TGCAGCGTTGGACCCGCTAGGTACCCTAACACTGAAGCTTTCTTT. Translating gives CSVGPARYPNTEAFF.

The chain joins TRBV12-3 or TRBV12-4 to TRBJ2-3, with D tentatively TRBD2 (5 bases). Trimming stripped 4 bases from V and 10 bases from J, with 12 bases between. There are 12 residues in the CDR3. CDR3 region: CASSSRGLAQYF. The CDR3, as DNA: TGTGCCAGCAGTTCCCGCGGGTTGGCGCAGTATTTT.

The J gene is TRBJ2-7, the V gene TRBV30; possibly TRBD1 or TRBD2 for D (5 bases each). Trimming removed 3 bases from V and 4 bases from J, with 13 bases in between. CDR1 and CDR2 (germline): GTSNPN, SVGIG (reference sequence). The CDR3 spans 13 residues. CDR3 protein: CAWSRDVGYEQYF. CDR3 DNA sequence: TGTGCCTGGAGCCGGGACGTAGGATACGAGCAGTACTTC.

V is TRBV5-4 and J is TRBJ2-2; possible D gene TRBD1, 6 bases. Trimming stripped 4 bases from V and 0 bases from J, with 13 bases between. The CDR3 sequence is 16 residues long. The germline V gene encodes CDR1 SGHNT and CDR2 YYREEE (reference sequence). The CDR3: CASSAPGHSNTGELFF. In DNA, the CDR3 is TGTGCCAGCAGCGCGCCGGGACATTCGAACACCGGGGAGCTGTTTTTT. Using reference TRBV5-4 and TRBJ2-2 for the parts outside the CDR3, the full variable domain is ETGVTQSPTHLIKTRGQQVTLRCSSQSGHNTVSWYQQALGQGPQFIFQYYREEENGRGNFPPRFSGLQFPNYSSELNVNALELDDSALYLCASSAPGHSNTGELFFGEGSRLTVL.

The chain employs TRBV30 and TRBJ2-1; 13 nucleotides match TRBD2. V lost 3 bases and J lost 9; bases outside the gene matches: 5. CDR1 and CDR2 from the germline V gene are GTSNPN and SVGIG (reference sequence). The CDR3 extends over 14 amino acids. This CDR3 is CAWRGLAGQREQFF. The DNA of the CDR3 is TGTGCCTGGAGGGGACTAGCGGGGCAGCGTGAGCAGTTCTTC.

This clone was recorded only once. Distinct nucleotide sequences in the sample also encode this CDR3. This chain joins TRBV5-1 and TRBJ2-3; TRBD2 agrees at 9 bases. The V and J ends lost 4 bases and 0 bases, in that order; junction bases with no gene match: 6. This CDR3 is built from 16 residues. Germline V gives CDR1 SGHRS, CDR2 YFSETQ. CDR3 sequence: CASSLTSGPSTDTQYF. Here the CDR3 DNA reads TGCGCCAGCAGCCTCACTAGCGGGCCCAGCACAGATACGCAGTATTTT.

Here the CDR3 DNA reads TGTGCCAGCAGCTTAAGACAGGGGGCCAAACGCGAGCAGTACTTC. Protein sequence: CASSLRQGAKREQYF. J is TRBJ2-7 and V is TRBV7-2; 10 bases are shared with TRBD1. The CDR3 consists of 15 residues. Per the germline V gene, CDR1 is SGHTA and CDR2 is FQGNSA. Unmatched junction bases numbered 7, after V lost 2 bases and J lost 6 bases. The complete variable domain, with remaining parts taken from reference TRBV7-2 and TRBJ2-7, reads GAGVSQSPSNKVTEKGKDVELRCDPISGHTALYWYRQSLGQGLEFLIYFQGNSAPDKSGLPSDRFSAERTGGSVSTLTIQRTQQEDSAVYLCASSLRQGAKREQYFGPGTRLTVT.

V gene TRBV30 combines with J gene TRBJ1-2, with 7 bases that match TRBD1. V lost 4 bases and J lost 4; bases outside the gene matches: 12. The CDR3 is made up of 15 amino acids. CDR1 is GTSNPN and CDR2 is SVGIG in the germline V gene (reference sequence). The CDR3 spells CAWTIAGGIGYGYTF. In DNA, the CDR3 is TGTGCCTGGACTATTGCAGGGGGAATTGGCTATGGCTACACCTTC. The entire variable domain, with the rest obtained from reference TRBV30 and TRBJ1-2, is as follows: SQTIHQWPATLVQPVGSPLSLECTVEGTSNPNLYWYRQAAGRGLQLLFYSVGIGQISSEVPQNLSASRPQDRQFILSSKKLLLSDSGFYLCAWTIAGGIGYGYTFGSGTRLTVV.

This clone was detected only a few times. The sample contains more than one DNA sequence encoding this CDR3. The V gene is TRBV30, the J gene TRBJ1-5, with D unclear. V lost 0 bases to trimming and J lost 1 base, with 4 bases between them. From germline, CDR1 is GTSNPN and CDR2 SVGIG (reference sequence). CDR3 length: 13 residues. The CDR3 is CAWSVRSNQPQHF. The CDR3 coding sequence is TGTGCCTGGAGTGTTAGGAGCAATCAGCCCCAGCATTTT.

The CDR3 DNA sequence: TGTGCCATCAGTGACTCCTACGAGCAGTACTTC. Its protein product is CAISDSYEQYF. V is TRBV10-3 and J is TRBJ2-7; D is uncertain. The length of the CDR3 is 11 residues. Germline loops: CDR1 ENHRY, CDR2 SYGVKD. The V end lost 3 bases, the J end lost 0 bases, and 0 bases lay between the germline ends.

The genes are TRBV20-1 and TRBJ2-7; 7 nucleotides align to TRBD2. V gave up 3 bases and J gave up 2 bases; unmatched junction bases: 7. CDR1 and CDR2 from the germline V gene are DFQATT and SNEGSKA (reference sequence). The CDR3 runs to 14 residues. As DNA, the CDR3 is TGCAGTGCTAGTTCGGGGGGACGAACCTACGAGCAGTACTTC. Amino acids: CSASSGGRTYEQYF.

The rearrangement uses TRBV28 and TRBJ1-2, with D possibly TRBD1 on 6 matching bases. CDR3 size: 14 residues. Per the germline V gene, CDR1 is MDHEN and CDR2 is SYDVKM. Trimming shortened V by 5 bases and J by 4 bases, and 14 bases separated the two germline ends. The CDR3 bases are TGTGCCAGCAGTCAATCGACAGGCGTCTATGGCTACACCTTC. It is translated as CASSQSTGVYGYTF.

This clone turned up a few times. The genes are TRBV5-5 and TRBJ2-7; TRBD1 might be the D (5 bases). Germline CDR1 is SGHKS and CDR2 is YYEKEE (reference sequence). V lost 4 bases and J lost 2, with 10 bases in between. The CDR3 contains 13 residues. The CDR3, as DNA: TGTGCCAGCAGCCTGCTGGACACCTACGAGCAGTACTTC. Translating gives CASSLLDTYEQYF.

Many counts were recorded for this clone. The chain uses TRBV2 and TRBJ1-3; weak D call: TRBD1 (6 bases). There are 13 residues in the CDR3. The V end was cut by 5 bases, the J end by 8 bases, with 13 bases between. CDR1 and CDR2 from the germline V gene are SNHLY and FYNNEI. Written as DNA, the CDR3 is TGTGCCAGCAGTCGACAGGCCGGGGACACCATATATTTT. This codes for CASSRQAGDTIYF.

The chain links TRBV7-9 to TRBJ1-6; possibly TRBD1 for D (5 bases). This CDR3 region has 14 residues. Germline V gene sequence: CDR1 SEHNR, CDR2 FQNEAQ (reference sequence). The V end lost 1 base, the J end lost 9 bases, and 10 bases lay between the germline ends. The DNA of the CDR3 is TGTGCCAGCAGCTTAGAGGGCGGGGGTTCACCCCTCCACTTT. As protein: CASSLEGGGSPLHF.

The CDR3 protein is CASSSFYEQYF. In DNA, the CDR3 is TGTGCCAGCAGCTCTTTCTACGAGCAGTACTTC. The chain combines TRBV28 with TRBJ2-7, with D uncertain. Trimming left V 6 bases short and J 3 bases short, with 6 bases between. The germline gives CDR1 MDHEN, CDR2 SYDVKM. The CDR3 spans 11 residues.

The chain recombines TRBV5-3 with TRBJ1-1, with D unresolved. TRBV5-3 is recorded as an ORF, its role being uncertain. CDR3 size: 15 residues. Trimming took off 6 bases at V and 11 bases at J, with 26 bases between the two ends. CDR3 nucleotide sequence: TGTGCCAGAACTCATCGACCCCTCACAGTGTATCAGGCTTTCTTT. Its translation is CARTHRPLTVYQAFF.

Here the CDR3 DNA reads TGTGCCAGCAGTTACACGGGGGGCACGAGCGGGGCTTTCTTT. Translated: CASSYTGGTSGAFF. The chain couples TRBV6-2 or TRBV6-3 to TRBJ1-1, with TRBD1 as a possible D gene (6 bases). Trimming left V 2 bases short and J 11 bases short, with 18 bases between. Germline V gene lookup returns CDR1 MNHEY and CDR2 SVGEGT. The CDR3 is made up of 14 amino acids.

The chain recombines TRBV29-1 with TRBJ1-2; tentative D call: TRBD1 (6 bases). Trimming shortened V by 4 bases and J by 4 bases, and 10 bases separated the two germline ends. CDR3 length: 12 amino acids. The V gene's germline CDR1 is SQVTM and CDR2 ANQGSEA. The CDR3: CSVGGTPYGYTF. CDR3 nucleotides: TGCAGCGTTGGAGGGACACCCTATGGCTACACCTTC.

V usage is TRBV4-1 and J usage is TRBJ2-2, with TRBD2 as a possible D gene (7 bases). The germline V gene encodes CDR1 MGHRA and CDR2 YSYEKL. Trimming removed 2 bases from V and 0 bases from J, with 16 bases in between. This CDR3 is built from 18 residues. The CDR3: CASSQRGGPSPNTGELFF. DNA for the CDR3: TGCGCCAGCAGCCAAAGGGGGGGGCCCTCCCCGAACACCGGGGAGCTGTTTTTT.

The chain employs TRBV7-2 and TRBJ2-1; D not resolved. V shed 5 bases and J shed 6 bases, with 8 bases lying between them. From germline, CDR1 is SGHTA and CDR2 FQGNSA. The CDR3 consists of 12 residues. The CDR3 is CASSLDLNEQFF. The DNA of the CDR3 is TGTGCCAGCAGCCTCGACCTCAATGAGCAGTTCTTC.

A single count supports this clone. V gene TRBV30 combines with J gene TRBJ1-5; D might be TRBD1 (5 bases). CDR3 length: 14 amino acids. V shed 0 bases and J shed 6 bases, with 12 bases lying between them. Germline V lookup: CDR1 GTSNPN, CDR2 SVGIG (reference sequence). The CDR3 region is CAWSVVRGSQPQHF. In DNA, the CDR3 is TGTGCCTGGAGTGTAGTTAGGGGAAGTCAGCCCCAGCATTTT.

Ten or more counts support this clone. The chain couples TRBV3-1 (or the pseudogene TRBV3-2) to TRBJ1-2; 8 bases are a match to TRBD1. Germline assignment: CDR1 LGHDT and CDR2 YNNKEL (reference sequence). The CDR3 is 13 residues long. V trimming: 1 base; J trimming: 11 bases; junction bases outside the gene matches: 6. CDR3 nucleotide sequence: TGTGCCAGCAGCCAAGGTGGACAGGGTGGTTACACCTTC. This codes for CASSQGGQGGYTF.

The rearrangement links TRBV6-5 to TRBJ1-1; D gene ambiguous. V was shortened by 0 bases and J by 5 bases, with 13 bases between the two germline ends. The CDR3 length is 15 residues. Germline values: CDR1 MNHEY, CDR2 SVGAGI. CDR3 region: CASSYSKGMGTEAFF. The CDR3 DNA is TGTGCCAGCAGTTACTCTAAGGGAATGGGGACTGAAGCTTTCTTT.

The rearrangement joins TRBV7-2 to TRBJ2-7; 7 bases fit TRBD1. Germline assignment: CDR1 SGHTA and CDR2 FQGNSA. Trimming removed 1 base from V and 4 bases from J; junction bases left unmatched: 7. The CDR3 is made up of 15 amino acids. CDR3 protein: CASSLEGTVPYEQYF. CDR3 sequence (DNA): TGTGCCAGCAGCTTAGAAGGGACAGTACCTTACGAGCAGTACTTC.

The CDR3 region has the DNA TGTGCCAGCAGTTTGGTGGACAGGGTTGAGTTCTTC. This sequence encodes CASSLVDRVEFF. The chain has TRBV28 and TRBJ2-1; 8 bases are a match to TRBD1. The V segment lost 3 bases and the J segment 14 bases; nucleotides outside the gene matches: 6. CDR1 is MDHEN, CDR2 SYDVKM, per germline. CDR3 length: 12 residues.

As for this clone: At one end, the junction sequence differs from germline, possibly due to a read error. This chain joins TRBV5-1 and TRBJ1-2; 9 nucleotides match TRBD1. This CDR3 is 13 amino acids long. Germline CDR1 and CDR2: SGHRS and YFSETQ. CDR3 in amino acids: CASSLGQGRGYTF. The CDR3 DNA is TGCGCCAGCAGTTTGGGACAGGGCCGGGGCTACACCTTC.

This clone was detected a few times. J is TRBJ1-2 and V is TRBV9; 11 bases line up with TRBD1. This CDR3 has 13 residues. The V gene's germline CDR1 is SGDLS and CDR2 YYNGEE. V lost 8 bases to trimming and J lost 6 bases; unmatched junction nucleotides: 6. CDR3 amino acids: CASRRTGGHGYTF. CDR3 coding DNA: TGTGCCAGTCGCCGGACAGGGGGCCATGGCTACACCTTC.